This section outlines one T cell receptor beta chain sequence together with its context. This clone has more than one count but fewer than ten. The clone's antigen remains unknown. Within one base of it there is no much larger clone, and no base qualities were kept. Taken from cysteine to phenylalanine, the CDR3 has 13 residues. The kept DNA is CDR3 alone, 39 bases in frame from the first base. Trimming takes 0 bases from V and 6 bases from J, and the germline ends sit 11 bases apart. Via the germline V gene, CDR1 is SQVTM and CDR2 ANQGSEA. This entry belongs to a study of CD4+ T cells in melanoma (dated by TCRdb to between 2021 and 2024). Turning to the overall study: Neoantigen-specific CD4+ T cells in human melanoma were what the study investigated. The paper as a whole reports these results and caveats: Diverse differentiation states were reported to be shown by neoantigen-specific CD4+ T cells in melanoma. The report described a correlation between neoantigen-specific CD4+ T cells and the function of CD8+ T cells, macrophages and B cells.

The donors were people with melanoma. The library was built by means of the immunoSEQ multiplex PCR assay. Entries here come from immuneACCESS through TCRdb and include only in-frame sequences with V and J called. Some clones fail to appear in such tables; in the studies checked, an unresolved V gene covers under half of the shortfall, and the cause of the remainder is unknown. In this sample the table shows some 10,000 clones, around two thirds of which occur a single time. The biggest ten clones account for approximately 15% of the sample. The sequence derives from a human donor with melanoma. The chain uses TRBV29-1 and TRBJ1-2; the D gene is unclear. Sequenced material: cells from a culture (not recorded whether cultured in vitro). The CDR3 protein is CSVEDQRSHGYTF. At the DNA level, the sequence is TGCAGCGTTGAAGATCAGCGGAGCCATGGCTACACCTTC.